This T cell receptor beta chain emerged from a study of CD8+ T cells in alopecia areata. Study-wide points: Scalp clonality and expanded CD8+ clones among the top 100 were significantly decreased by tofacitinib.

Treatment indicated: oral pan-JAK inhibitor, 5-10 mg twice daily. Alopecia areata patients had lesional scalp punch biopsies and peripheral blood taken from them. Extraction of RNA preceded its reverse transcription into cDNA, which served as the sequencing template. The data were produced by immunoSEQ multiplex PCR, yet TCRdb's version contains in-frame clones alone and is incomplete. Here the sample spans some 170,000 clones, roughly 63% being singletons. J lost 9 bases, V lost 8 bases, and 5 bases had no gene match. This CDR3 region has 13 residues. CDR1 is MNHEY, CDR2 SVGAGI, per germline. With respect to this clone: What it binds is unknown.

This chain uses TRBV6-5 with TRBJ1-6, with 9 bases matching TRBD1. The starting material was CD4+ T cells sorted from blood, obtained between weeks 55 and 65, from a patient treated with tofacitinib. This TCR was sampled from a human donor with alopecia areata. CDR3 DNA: TGTGCCAGCCACAGGGGGCTTGGTTCACCCCTCCACTTT. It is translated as CASHRGLGSPLHF.